This passage covers 3 T cell receptor beta chains from one sample sequenced in a study of blood T cell repertoires in COVID-19. Measured with immunoSEQ multiplex PCR; TCRdb has only the in-frame clones, and not every one. Of some 150,000 clones in the sample, about 89% are singletons; the top ten hold around 2.9%. Sequenced material: peripheral blood. Every receptor here comes from a man in his 60s with active or convalescent COVID-19.

V is TRBV4-2 and J is TRBJ1-2; weak D call: TRBD1 (6 bases). CDR3 length: 15 residues. CDR1 LGHNA and CDR2 YNFKEQ come from the germline V gene. The V end lost 3 bases, the J end lost 2 bases, and 13 bases lay between the germline ends. Here the CDR3 DNA reads TGTGCCAGCAGCCAGGTAAAACAGGGCAACTATGGCTACACCTTC. It translates to CASSQVKQGNYGYTF.

The V gene is TRBV3-1 (or the pseudogene TRBV3-2), the J gene TRBJ2-1, with 7 nucleotides matching TRBD2. V gave up 3 bases and J gave up 7 bases; unmatched junction bases: 6. This CDR3 contains 14 residues. Germline values: CDR1 LGHDT, CDR2 YNNKEL (reference sequence). The CDR3 DNA follows: TGTGCCAGCAGCCAGAGCCCGGGGGGAAATGAGCAGTTCTTC. It yields the protein CASSQSPGGNEQFF.

This chain links TRBV4-1 with TRBJ2-7; 9 bases align to TRBD2. The CDR3 length is 15 residues. CDR1 MGHRA and CDR2 YSYEKL come from the germline V gene. V shed 2 bases, J shed 4 bases, and the junction held 6 bases outside the gene matches. DNA of the CDR3: TGCGCCAGCAGCCAAAGCCTAGCGGGACTTTACGAGCAGTACTTC. Its translation: CASSQSLAGLYEQYF.